This T cell receptor beta chain was recorded in a study of blood T cell repertoires in COVID-19. Turning to the study itself: The study drew acute and convalescent COVID-19 samples from the United States, Italy and Spain. Sources were T cells, B-cell-depleted T cells, or PBMCs; the material itself was cDNA or gDNA.

The V and J ends lost 2 bases and 3 bases, in that order; junction bases with no gene match: 5. The CDR3 has 15 amino acids. Germline V gene sequence: CDR1 KGHDR, CDR2 SFDVKD. Original analysis: Using reference gene primer amplification, nucleated cell counts were estimated. The table came from immunoSEQ multiplex PCR; TCRdb's copy has only in-frame clones and leaves some out. D and trimming come from the DNA, and the V and J calls and clone size come from that table. The sample has 90,000 to 100,000 clones, approximately 84% seen once. The TCR sequence derives from a man aged 65-85 years with acute or convalescent COVID-19. Sequenced: peripheral blood. The chain links TRBV24-1 to TRBJ2-7; TRBD2 matches 8 bases. In DNA, the CDR3 is TGTGCCACCAGTGATTCCTCGACTAGCGTCTACGAGCAGTACTTC. Translated, it gives CATSDSSTSVYEQYF.